This entry is about one T cell receptor (beta chain). The antigen remains undetermined. The ends were cut back, 1 base at V and 5 bases at J, with 13 bases in the middle. Germline lookup yields CDR1 MNHNS and CDR2 SASEGT. This CDR3 has 15 residues. The data originate from a study of cytomegalovirus exposure and HLA in healthy donors. Sequencing was performed with immunoSEQ multiplex PCR; in TCRdb, only in-frame clones are kept and a portion is missing. Of tens of thousands of clones listed, around 97% are singletons. General study points: The study flagged approximately 180 TCR beta chains as cytomegalovirus-associated.

The chain employs TRBV6-1 and TRBJ2-3; TRBD2 might be the D (5 bases). This receptor was obtained from a man younger than 30 in good health and CMV-seronegative. Sequencing used PBMCs. CDR3 nucleotides: TGTGCCAGCAGTGAAGAAAAGGGAGTGGGAGATACGCAGTATTTT. Residues: CASSEEKGVGDTQYF.